The TCR beta chain under discussion was sequenced for a study of cytomegalovirus exposure and HLA in healthy donors. The PCR was carried out with 60 Vbeta primers and 13 Jbeta primers. Data came from immunoSEQ multiplex PCR; TCRdb stores just in-frame clones and leaves some out. The sample records 100,000 to 150,000 clones, around 84% being singletons. Study-level points and caveats: In a later analysis, V- and J-gene trimming of beta chains associated with a DCLRE1C missense variant, replicated independently. Reportedly, a later analysis found an Asian-associated ancestry cluster had fewer N-insertions than the approximately 670-donor mean. According to an earlier analysis, most TCR beta V segments yielded productive rearrangements about 87% or about 30% of the time. Presence/absence analyses assumed roughly uniform sequencing depth across donors, which may not hold.

Details on this clone: Its cognate antigen is unknown.

The sample taken for sequencing was PBMCs. The TCR comes from a young man in good health and CMV-seronegative.

CDR3 in DNA: TGTGCCAGCAGCTTAGGAGGACAGGGGGGCGAGCAGTACTTC. The encoded protein is CASSLGGQGGEQYF. This chain uses TRBV7-9 with TRBJ2-7; 10 positions agree with TRBD1. After removal of 1 base from V and 6 bases from J, the junction contained 3 bases not matched to a gene. Germline loops: CDR1 SEHNR, CDR2 FQNEAQ (reference sequence). The CDR3 has 14 residues.